Listed below are T cell receptor beta chains from one sample, sequenced in a study of cytomegalovirus exposure and HLA in healthy donors. Some clones are missing from TCRdb's copy, which holds only in-frame ones; the method was immunoSEQ multiplex PCR. The sample has some 150,000 clones, 64% seen once. What was sequenced was PBMCs. The receptors stem from a woman in her thirties in good health and CMV-seropositive. Both conserved end residues are part of each CDR3. A D gene is named only where the DNA matches it firmly. Where a row states a size, it is once, few, many or the class of an expanded clone; other rows omit it.

V gene: TRBV19
clone size: -
D gene: TRBD1
J gene: TRBJ2-7
CDR3 protein: CASTGRWGTGGYEQYF
CDR3 DNA: TGTGCCAGTACGGGACGTTGGGGGACAGGGGGCTACGAGCAGTACTTC

V gene: TRBV2
clone size: -
D gene: TRBD1
J gene: TRBJ2-7
CDR3 protein: CASTWTGGEQYF
CDR3 DNA: TGTGCCAGCACCTGGACAGGGGGCGAGCAGTACTTC

V gene: TRBV15
clone size: -
D gene: -
J gene: TRBJ2-7
CDR3 protein: CATARGAGNEQYF
CDR3 DNA: TGTGCCACCGCCAGGGGCGCTGGGAACGAGCAGTACTTC

V gene: TRBV7-6
clone size: -
D gene: -
J gene: TRBJ1-2
CDR3 protein: CASSLASERLNYGYTF
CDR3 DNA: TGTGCCAGCAGCTTAGCTTCAGAGCGACTTAACTATGGCTACACCTTC

V gene: TRBV30
clone size: -
D gene: -
J gene: TRBJ1-1
CDR3 protein: CAWRARHPNTEAFF
CDR3 DNA: TGTGCCTGGAGAGCCCGACACCCGAACACTGAAGCTTTCTTT

V gene: TRBV25-1
clone size: -
D gene: -
J gene: TRBJ1-4
CDR3 protein: CASSEYVGHNEKLFF
CDR3 DNA: TGTGCCAGCAGTGAATATGTGGGACATAATGAAAAACTGTTTTTT

V gene: TRBV19
clone size: -
D gene: -
J gene: TRBJ1-4
CDR3 protein: CASSIFGNEKLFF
CDR3 DNA: TGTGCCAGTAGTATATTCGGGAATGAAAAACTGTTTTTT

V gene: TRBV7-9
clone size: -
D gene: TRBD1
J gene: TRBJ2-2
CDR3 protein: CASFQGAPTGELFF
CDR3 DNA: TGTGCCAGTTTCCAGGGGGCGCCAACCGGGGAGCTGTTTTTT

V gene: TRBV5-8
clone size: -
D gene: -
J gene: TRBJ1-2
CDR3 protein: CASSPDSRYTF
CDR3 DNA: TGTGCCAGCAGCCCGGACAGCCGCTACACCTTC

V gene: TRBV29-1
clone size: -
D gene: -
J gene: TRBJ1-2
CDR3 protein: CSVLNRDKGGYTF
CDR3 DNA: TGCAGCGTGCTAAACCGGGACAAAGGTGGCTACACCTTC

V gene: TRBV10-3
clone size: -
D gene: -
J gene: TRBJ2-1
CDR3 protein: CAISESSNPNEQFF
CDR3 DNA: TGTGCCATCAGTGAGTCGAGCAACCCCAATGAGCAGTTCTTC

V gene: TRBV6-1
clone size: -
D gene: TRBD1
J gene: TRBJ1-5
CDR3 protein: CASSEEGGRQPQHF
CDR3 DNA: TGTGCCAGCAGTGAAGAAGGGGGCCGTCAGCCCCAGCATTTT

V gene: TRBV5-4
clone size: -
D gene: -
J gene: TRBJ2-3
CDR3 protein: CASSLTRQDTQYF
CDR3 DNA: TGTGCCAGCAGCCTCACCAGGCAGGATACGCAGTATTTT

V gene: TRBV6-1
clone size: -
D gene: -
J gene: TRBJ1-5
CDR3 protein: CASSGLEPSNQPQHF
CDR3 DNA: TGTGCCAGCAGTGGGCTCGAACCAAGCAATCAGCCCCAGCATTTT

V gene: TRBV10-1
clone size: few
D gene: -
J gene: TRBJ1-1
CDR3 protein: CASSEYSHTEAFF
CDR3 DNA: TGCGCCAGCAGTGAGTACAGCCACACTGAAGCTTTCTTT

V gene: TRBV7-9
clone size: once
D gene: -
J gene: TRBJ2-2
CDR3 protein: CASSYWNTGELFF
CDR3 DNA: TGTGCCAGCAGCTACTGGAACACCGGGGAGCTGTTTTTT

V gene: TRBV4-1
clone size: -
D gene: TRBD1
J gene: TRBJ1-6
CDR3 protein: CASSQDPGGVYSPLHF
CDR3 DNA: TGCGCCAGCAGCCAAGATCCAGGGGGCGTTTATTCACCCCTCCACTTT

V gene: TRBV7-2
clone size: once
D gene: TRBD1
J gene: TRBJ2-7
CDR3 protein: CASSLDRGRYEQYF
CDR3 DNA: TGTGCCAGCAGCCTCGACAGGGGGCGTTACGAGCAGTACTTC

V gene: TRBV11-3
clone size: -
D gene: -
J gene: TRBJ1-5
CDR3 protein: CASSPRGGQPQHF
CDR3 DNA: TGTGCCAGCAGCCCGAGAGGCGGACAGCCCCAGCATTTT

V gene: TRBV10-3
clone size: -
D gene: -
J gene: TRBJ2-7
CDR3 protein: CAISESRQARSYEQYF
CDR3 DNA: TGTGCCATCAGTGAGTCGAGACAGGCTCGATCCTACGAGCAGTACTTC

V gene: TRBV7-9
clone size: -
D gene: -
J gene: TRBJ2-1
CDR3 protein: CASSFQRLHNEQFF
CDR3 DNA: TGTGCCAGCAGCTTCCAACGACTCCACAATGAGCAGTTCTTC

V gene: TRBV5-1
clone size: few
D gene: -
J gene: TRBJ1-1
CDR3 protein: CASRIKPGGDTEAFF
CDR3 DNA: TGCGCCAGCAGGATTAAGCCCGGTGGTGACACTGAAGCTTTCTTT

V gene: TRBV13
clone size: -
D gene: -
J gene: TRBJ2-7
CDR3 protein: CASSPPPGSSYEQYF
CDR3 DNA: TGTGCCAGCAGCCCCCCCCCGGGGAGCTCCTACGAGCAGTACTTC

V gene: TRBV7-3
clone size: -
D gene: TRBD1
J gene: TRBJ1-1
CDR3 protein: CASSAGQGTEAFF
CDR3 DNA: TGTGCCAGCAGCGCCGGACAGGGAACTGAAGCTTTCTTT

V gene: TRBV5-6
clone size: -
D gene: -
J gene: TRBJ1-2
CDR3 protein: CASSLGASFGYTF
CDR3 DNA: TGTGCCAGCAGCCTGGGCGCCTCCTTCGGCTACACCTTC

V gene: TRBV27
clone size: -
D gene: -
J gene: TRBJ2-5
CDR3 protein: CASSRSFGGETQYF
CDR3 DNA: TGTGCCAGCAGCCGCTCGTTTGGAGGTGAGACCCAGTACTTC

V gene: TRBV7-9
clone size: -
D gene: -
J gene: TRBJ2-1
CDR3 protein: CASGFLGNNEQFF
CDR3 DNA: TGTGCCAGCGGATTTCTCGGGAACAATGAGCAGTTCTTC

V gene: TRBV28
clone size: -
D gene: TRBD1
J gene: TRBJ1-3
CDR3 protein: CASRRTGAGNTIYF
CDR3 DNA: TGTGCCAGCAGACGGACAGGGGCTGGAAACACCATATATTTT

V gene: TRBV5-1
clone size: -
D gene: -
J gene: TRBJ2-3
CDR3 protein: CASSLVGRTDTQYF
CDR3 DNA: TGCGCCAGCAGCTTGGTCGGGAGAACAGATACGCAGTATTTT

V gene: TRBV5-1
clone size: -
D gene: TRBD1
J gene: TRBJ2-3
CDR3 protein: CASSRDRVDTQYF
CDR3 DNA: TGCGCCAGCAGCAGGGACAGGGTAGATACGCAGTATTTT

V gene: TRBV6-1
clone size: few
D gene: -
J gene: TRBJ1-1
CDR3 protein: CASNHRAYYTEAFF
CDR3 DNA: TGTGCCAGCAACCACAGGGCCTACTACACTGAAGCTTTCTTT

V gene: TRBV4-2
clone size: -
D gene: TRBD2
J gene: TRBJ2-2
CDR3 protein: CASSQDTGTSGGQGELFF
CDR3 DNA: TGTGCCAGCAGCCAAGATACCGGGACTAGCGGGGGTCAGGGGGAGCTGTTTTTT